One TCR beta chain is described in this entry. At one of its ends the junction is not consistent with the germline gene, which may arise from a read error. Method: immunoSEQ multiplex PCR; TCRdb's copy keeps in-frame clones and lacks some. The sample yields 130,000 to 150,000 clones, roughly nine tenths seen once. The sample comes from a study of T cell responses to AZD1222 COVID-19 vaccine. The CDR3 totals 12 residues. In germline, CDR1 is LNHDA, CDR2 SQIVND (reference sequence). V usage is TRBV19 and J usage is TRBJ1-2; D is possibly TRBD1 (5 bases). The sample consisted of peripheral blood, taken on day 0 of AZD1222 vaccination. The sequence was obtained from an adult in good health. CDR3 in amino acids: CACSRTSNGYTF. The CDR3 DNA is TGTGCCTGTAGTAGGACAAGCAATGGCTACACCTTC. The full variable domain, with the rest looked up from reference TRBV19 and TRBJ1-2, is DGGITQSPKYLFRKEGQNVTLSCEQNLNHDAMYWYRQDPGQGLRLIYYSQIVNDFQKGDIAEGYSVSREKKESFPLTVTSAQKNPTAFYLCACSRTSNGYTFGSGTRLTVV.